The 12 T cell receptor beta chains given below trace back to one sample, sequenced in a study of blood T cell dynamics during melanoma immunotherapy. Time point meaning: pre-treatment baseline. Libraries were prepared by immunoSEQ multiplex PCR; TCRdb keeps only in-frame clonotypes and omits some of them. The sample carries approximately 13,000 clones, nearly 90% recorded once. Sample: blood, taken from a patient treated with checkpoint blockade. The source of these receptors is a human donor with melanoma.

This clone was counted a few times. CDR3 bases: TGTGCCAGCAGCCTCCGTATGGAGGGTGACACTGAAGCTTTCTTT. The encoded protein is CASSLRMEGDTEAFF. The V gene is TRBV9, the J gene TRBJ1-1, with D uncertain. The V end was cut by 4 bases, the J end by 3 bases, with 16 bases between. CDR1 is SGDLS, CDR2 YYNGEE, per germline. The CDR3 extends over 15 amino acids.

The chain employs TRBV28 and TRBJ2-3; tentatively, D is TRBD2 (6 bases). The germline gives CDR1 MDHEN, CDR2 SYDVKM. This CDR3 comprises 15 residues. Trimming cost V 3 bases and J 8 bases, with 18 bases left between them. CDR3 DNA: TGTGCCAGCAGTTTTTACGGGACTCCTCGGGCTACGCAGTATTTT. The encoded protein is CASSFYGTPRATQYF.

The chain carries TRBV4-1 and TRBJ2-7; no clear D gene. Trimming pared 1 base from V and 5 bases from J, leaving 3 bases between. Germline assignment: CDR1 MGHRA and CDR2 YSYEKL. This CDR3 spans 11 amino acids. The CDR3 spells CASSQGDEQYF. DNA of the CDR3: TGCGCCAGCAGCCAAGGGGACGAGCAGTACTTC.

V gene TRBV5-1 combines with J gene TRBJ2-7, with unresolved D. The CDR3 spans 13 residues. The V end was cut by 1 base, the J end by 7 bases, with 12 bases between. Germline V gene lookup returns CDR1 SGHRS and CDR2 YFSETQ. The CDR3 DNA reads TGCGCCAGCAGCTTGCGGTACCCTCAAGAGCAGTACTTC. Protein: CASSLRYPQEQYF.

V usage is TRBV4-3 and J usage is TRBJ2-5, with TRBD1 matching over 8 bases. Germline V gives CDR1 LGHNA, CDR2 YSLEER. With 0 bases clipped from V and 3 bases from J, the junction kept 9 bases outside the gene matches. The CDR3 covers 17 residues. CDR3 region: CASSQDGYTGGKETQYF. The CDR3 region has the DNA TGCGCCAGCAGCCAAGATGGGTATACAGGGGGGAAAGAGACCCAGTACTTC.

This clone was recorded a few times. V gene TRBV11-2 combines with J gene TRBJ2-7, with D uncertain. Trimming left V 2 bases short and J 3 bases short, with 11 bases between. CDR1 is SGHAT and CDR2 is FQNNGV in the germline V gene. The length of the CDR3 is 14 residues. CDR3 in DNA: TGTGCCAGCAGCTTAACAGACGGCGTCTACGAGCAGTACTTC. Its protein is CASSLTDGVYEQYF. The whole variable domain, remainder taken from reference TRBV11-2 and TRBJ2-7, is EAGVAQSPRYKIIEKRQSVAFWCNPISGHATLYWYQQILGQGPKLLIQFQNNGVVDDSQLPKDRFSAERLKGVDSTLKIQPAKLEDSAVYLCASSLTDGVYEQYFGPGTRLTVT.

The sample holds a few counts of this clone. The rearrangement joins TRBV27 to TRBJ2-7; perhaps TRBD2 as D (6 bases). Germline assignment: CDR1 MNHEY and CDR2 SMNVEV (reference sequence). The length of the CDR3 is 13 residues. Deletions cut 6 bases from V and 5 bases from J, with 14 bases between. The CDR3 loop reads CASRPAGRNEQYF. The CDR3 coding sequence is TGTGCCAGCAGACCAGCCGGGAGAAACGAGCAGTACTTC.

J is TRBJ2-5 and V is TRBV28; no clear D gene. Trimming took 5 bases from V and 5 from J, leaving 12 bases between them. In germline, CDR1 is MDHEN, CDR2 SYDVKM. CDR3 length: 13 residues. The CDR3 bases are TGTGCCAGCAGTGCCCATATTAGGGAGACCCAGTACTTC. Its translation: CASSAHIRETQYF.

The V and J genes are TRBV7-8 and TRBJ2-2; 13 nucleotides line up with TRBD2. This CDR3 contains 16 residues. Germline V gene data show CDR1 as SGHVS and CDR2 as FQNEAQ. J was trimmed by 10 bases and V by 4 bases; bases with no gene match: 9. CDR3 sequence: CASSYPRTSGREELFF. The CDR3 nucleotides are TGTGCCAGCAGCTATCCCCGGACTAGCGGGAGAGAGGAGCTGTTTTTT.

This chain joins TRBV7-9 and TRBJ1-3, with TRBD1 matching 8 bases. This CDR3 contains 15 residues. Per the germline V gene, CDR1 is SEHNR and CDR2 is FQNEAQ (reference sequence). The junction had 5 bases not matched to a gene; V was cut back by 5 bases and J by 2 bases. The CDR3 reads CASSPLDRAGNTIYF. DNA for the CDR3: TGTGCCAGCAGCCCATTGGACAGGGCTGGAAACACCATATATTTT.

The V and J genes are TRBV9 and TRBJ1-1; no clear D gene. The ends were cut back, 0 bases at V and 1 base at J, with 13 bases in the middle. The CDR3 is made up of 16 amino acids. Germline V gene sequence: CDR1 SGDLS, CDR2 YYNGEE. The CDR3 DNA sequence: TGTGCCAGCAGCGTAGGGCCGGACCTCCGGAACACTGAAGCTTTCTTT. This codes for CASSVGPDLRNTEAFF.

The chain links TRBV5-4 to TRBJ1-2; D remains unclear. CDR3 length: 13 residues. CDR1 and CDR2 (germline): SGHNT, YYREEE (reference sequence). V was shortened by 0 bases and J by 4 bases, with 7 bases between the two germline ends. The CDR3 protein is CASSLAPGYGYTF. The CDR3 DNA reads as TGTGCCAGCAGCTTGGCCCCGGGCTATGGCTACACCTTC.